These 16 T cell receptor beta chains were all obtained from the same sample, sequenced in a study of cytomegalovirus exposure and HLA in healthy donors. PCR employed 60 Vbeta and 13 Jbeta primers. TCRdb's table, derived via immunoSEQ multiplex PCR, lists solely in-frame clones and lacks some. The sample yields about 50,000 clones, around four fifths seen once. The sequenced sample consisted of PBMCs. The receptors originated from a man in his thirties or forties in good health and CMV-seronegative.

This clone has only a few counts. This chain uses TRBV7-2 with TRBJ2-7; 10 bases are shared with TRBD1. Germline lookup yields CDR1 SGHTA and CDR2 FQGNSA. There are 15 residues in the CDR3. Trimming at V came to 4 bases and at J to 1 base, leaving 4 bases not matched to a gene. The DNA of the CDR3 is TGTGCCAGCAGCTGGGGGGACAGGGGATCCTACGAGCAGTACTTC. This sequence encodes CASSWGDRGSYEQYF.

The chain employs TRBV5-4 and TRBJ1-1; TRBD1 is a possible D gene (5 bases). Trimming cost V 4 bases and J 0 bases, with 10 bases left between them. The CDR3 consists of 14 residues. CDR1 and CDR2 (germline): SGHNT, YYREEE (reference sequence). The CDR3 coding sequence is TGTGCCAGCAGCCCCGGACACTTGAACACTGAAGCTTTCTTT. It codes for CASSPGHLNTEAFF.

This sequence joins TRBV7-9 and TRBJ2-3; 9 bases are shared with TRBD1. Trimming cost V 4 bases and J 3 bases; bases outside gene matches: 5. Germline CDR1 reads SEHNR; CDR2 reads FQNEAQ (reference sequence). The CDR3 loop spans 15 amino acids. DNA of the CDR3: TGTGCCAGCAGCTCGGACAGGGGTTCAACAGATACGCAGTATTTT. Amino acid sequence: CASSSDRGSTDTQYF.

CDR3 loop: CASTGQGGRNSPLHF. The CDR3 bases are TGTGCCAGCACCGGACAGGGGGGCCGTAATTCACCCCTCCACTTT. The V gene is TRBV6-5, the J gene TRBJ1-6; the match to TRBD1 covers 10 bases. The V and J ends lost 7 bases and 6 bases, in that order; junction bases with no gene match: 6. Germline assignment: CDR1 MNHEY and CDR2 SVGAGI. This CDR3 region has 15 residues.

The genes are TRBV19 and TRBJ1-2; D is ambiguous. This CDR3 contains 13 residues. The V gene's germline CDR1 is LNHDA and CDR2 SQIVND (reference sequence). The V end was cut by 6 bases, the J end by 4 bases, with 12 bases between. This CDR3 is CASSSTASYGYTF. CDR3 sequence (DNA): TGTGCCAGTAGCTCGACTGCCTCCTATGGCTACACCTTC.

The chain combines TRBV2 with TRBJ1-5; 12 bases map to TRBD1. The V gene's germline CDR1 is SNHLY and CDR2 FYNNEI. The trim removed 6 bases at V and 6 bases at J, leaving 6 bases unmatched. The CDR3 covers 15 residues. CDR3 protein: CASSPGQGASQPQHF. The CDR3 DNA sequence: TGTGCCAGCAGCCCGGGACAGGGGGCAAGTCAGCCCCAGCATTTT.

The chain couples TRBV7-6 to TRBJ1-4; no clear D gene. The V gene lost 8 bases and the J gene lost 4 bases, with 26 bases spanning the gap. Germline V lookup: CDR1 SGHVS, CDR2 FNYEAQ. CDR3 size: 18 residues. The CDR3 spells CASQAYIGGSVNNEKLFF. The CDR3 DNA follows: TGTGCCAGCCAAGCTTACATAGGCGGGTCTGTGAATAATGAAAAACTGTTTTTT. Full variable domain (remainder filled in from reference TRBV7-6 and TRBJ1-4): GAGVSQSPRYKVTKRGQDVALRCDPISGHVSLYWYRQALGQGPEFLTYFNYEAQQDKSGLPNDRFSAERPEGSISTLTIQRTEQRDSAMYRCASQAYIGGSVNNEKLFFGSGTQLSVL.

This clone was seen a single time. V and J are TRBV14 and TRBJ1-2, with D possibly TRBD1 on 5 matching bases. The V gene's germline CDR1 is SGHDN and CDR2 FVKESK. V was clipped by 6 bases and J by 2 bases, with 10 bases between them. CDR3 size: 13 residues. The CDR3 nucleotides are TGTGCCAGCAGTGTAGGGGCAAACTATGGCTACACCTTC. Amino acid sequence: CASSVGANYGYTF.

CDR3 nucleotide sequence: TGTGCCAGCAGTCAGGCGAGCCCGAACCACGAGCAGTACTTC. Translation: CASSQASPNHEQYF. The chain uses TRBV27 and TRBJ2-7; D remains ambiguous. CDR1 is MNHEY, CDR2 SMNVEV, per germline (reference sequence). V lost 5 bases and J 5 bases, leaving 16 bases between the germline ends. This CDR3 region has 14 residues.

For this clone: Within the sample, other DNA sequences also encode this same CDR3. The J gene is TRBJ1-4, the V gene TRBV7-2, with 7 positions matching TRBD1. Germline V lookup: CDR1 SGHTA, CDR2 FQGNSA. Germline trimming cut 5 bases from V and 4 bases from J; bases unmatched to any gene: 7. The CDR3 is 15 amino acids. CDR3 residues: CASSLQGSHNEKLFF. The CDR3 DNA follows: TGTGCCAGCAGCCTACAGGGGTCCCATAATGAAAAACTGTTTTTT.

V usage is TRBV7-9 and J usage is TRBJ2-7, with D uncertain. The V end lost 3 bases, the J end lost 6 bases, and 12 bases lay between the germline ends. Per the germline V gene, CDR1 is SEHNR and CDR2 is FQNEAQ (reference sequence). The CDR3 contains 13 residues. The CDR3 loop is CASSFYLMSEQYF. CDR3 coding DNA: TGTGCCAGCAGCTTTTATCTTATGAGCGAGCAGTACTTC.

V usage is TRBV29-1 and J usage is TRBJ2-7; TRBD1 is a possible D gene (6 bases). The CDR3 loop spans 11 amino acids. V lost 2 bases and J 6 bases, leaving 8 bases between the germline ends. Germline CDR1 is SQVTM and CDR2 is ANQGSEA. The CDR3 here is CSVEQGTEQYF. CDR3 sequence (DNA): TGCAGCGTTGAACAGGGGACCGAGCAGTACTTC.

The CDR3 nucleotides are TGTGCCAGCACCCCGGGGTCGGCTAACTATGGCTACACCTTC. This encodes CASTPGSANYGYTF. The V and J genes are TRBV5-4 and TRBJ1-2; D remains unclear. CDR1 SGHNT and CDR2 YYREEE come from the germline V gene (reference sequence). The ends were cut back, 6 bases at V and 0 bases at J, with 12 bases in the middle. The CDR3 is made up of 14 amino acids.

Note on this clone: Distinct nucleotide sequences in the sample also encode this CDR3. The chain links TRBV2 to TRBJ1-6; 7 positions agree with TRBD1. Trimming removed 5 bases from V and 0 bases from J; junction bases left unmatched: 7. Germline CDR1 SNHLY, CDR2 FYNNEI. This CDR3 comprises 17 residues. CDR3 nucleotides: TGTGCCAGCAGTCACAGGGGTCAGAGCTCCTATAATTCACCCCTCCACTTT. As protein: CASSHRGQSSYNSPLHF.

The chain carries TRBV7-2 and TRBJ2-3, with 13 bases matching TRBD2. The germline CDR1 and CDR2 sequences are SGHTA and FQGNSA. The CDR3 covers 16 residues. V was clipped by 5 bases and J by 3 bases; unmatched bases: 5. The CDR3 reads CASSPRTSGRTDTQYF. CDR3 bases: TGTGCCAGCAGCCCAAGGACTAGCGGGAGAACAGATACGCAGTATTTT.

This clone was recorded a few times. The CDR3, as DNA: TGTGCCAGCAGCCAAGATGTAGCTGCCGAGCAGTACTTC. As protein: CASSQDVAAEQYF. This chain connects TRBV4-2 to TRBJ2-7; D gene uncertain. This CDR3 contains 13 residues. Germline V gives CDR1 LGHNA, CDR2 YNFKEQ. Between the trimmed V and J ends, which lost 0 bases and 6 bases, there was a span of 9 bases.